This TCR beta chain was recovered during a study of T-cell reconstitution after alpha-beta-depleted transplantation in children. Whole-study findings and limits: From surviving recipient T cells and thymic progenitors came the high day-60 TCRbeta diversity observed in some patients.

This CDR3 has 14 residues. Germline trimming cut 0 bases from V and 5 bases from J; bases unmatched to any gene: 0. CDR1 and CDR2 (germline): SGDLS, YYNGEE. Unique molecular identifiers tagged the TCRbeta library. Using its own MiXCR run on the PCR reads, TCRdb lists one record per CDR3 protein. The table has roughly 300,000 distinct CDR3 sequences, roughly 11% seen once; the top ten hold 20% to 25%. This clonotype came up many times. Its specificity is not known. Sequenced here: peripheral blood, sampled 180 days after TCRalphabeta/CD19-depleted stem cell transplant. The origin of this receptor is a male patient between 2 and 10 years old who had a stem cell transplant for chronic granulomatous disease, so the T cells may come from the graft donor. The chain is built from TRBV9 and TRBJ2-1, with 9 nucleotides matching TRBD2. CDR3 nucleotides: TGTGCCAGCAGCGTAGGACTAGCGGACAATGAGCAGTTCTTC. Translated: CASSVGLADNEQFF.